The 10 T cell receptor beta chains below all came from one sample that was sequenced in a study of T-cell memory formation after mild COVID-19. In TCRdb, the 5' RACE reads were re-called with MiXCR into one record per CDR3 protein. The data show some 300,000 distinct CDR3 sequences, with approximately 19% seen just once and over 20% held by the top ten. Sequenced: PBMCs or a T cell subset sorted from them (not recorded which). All receptors come from a man aged 18 to 29 who had mild COVID-19 (a few samples of this study predate the infection). Cell type and time point are not known.

The chain joins TRBV6-5 to TRBJ1-2, with D unresolved. V was pared by 7 bases and J by 2 bases, with 14 bases between. The CDR3 is 14 amino acids. Per the germline V gene, CDR1 is MNHEY and CDR2 is SVGAGI. CDR3 in amino acids: CASTKDGRNYGYTF. In nucleotides, the CDR3 is TGTGCCAGCACCAAGGACGGACGGAACTATGGCTACACCTTC.

This clonotype has just a few counts. The V gene is TRBV4-3, the J gene TRBJ2-1; TRBD2 might be the D (5 bases). CDR1 and CDR2 (germline): LGHNA, YSLEER. V was trimmed by 2 bases and J by 5 bases, leaving 7 bases between them. This CDR3 is 13 amino acids long. CDR3 region: CASSQWGDNEQFF. The CDR3 bases are TGCGCCAGCAGCCAATGGGGAGACAATGAGCAGTTCTTC.

The rearrangement joins TRBV7-2 to TRBJ2-3; D may be TRBD2 (6 bases). The CDR3 is 17 residues long. The V end was cut by 1 base, the J end by 2 bases, with 16 bases between. Looked up from germline, CDR1 is SGHTA and CDR2 is FQGNSA. CDR3 residues: CASSLVKAGDLTDTQYF. As DNA, the CDR3 is TGTGCCAGCAGCTTAGTAAAAGCGGGCGACCTCACAGATACGCAGTATTTT.

This rearrangement joins TRBV6-1 to TRBJ1-1; TRBD1 agrees at 9 bases. CDR3 length equals 12 residues. Trimming at V came to 10 bases and at J to 4 bases, leaving 4 bases not matched to a gene. Per the germline V gene, CDR1 is MNHNS and CDR2 is SASEGT. The DNA for the CDR3 is TGTGCCATTTCGACAGGGGGCACTGAAGCTTTCTTT. Protein sequence: CAISTGGTEAFF.

In this sample, this clonotype turned up a few times. The V gene is TRBV2, the J gene TRBJ1-1; no definite D call. Germline CDR1 and CDR2: SNHLY and FYNNEI. The CDR3 consists of 13 residues. Trimming removed 9 bases from V and 0 bases from J, with 11 bases in between. In DNA, the CDR3 is TGTGCCAGTTTACTTTCCATGAACACTGAAGCTTTCTTT. This codes for CASLLSMNTEAFF. Filled out from reference TRBV2 and TRBJ1-1, the complete variable domain reads EPEVTQTPSHQVTQMGQEVILRCVPISNHLYFYWYRQILGQKVEFLVSFYNNEISEKSEIFDDQFSVERPDGSNFTLKIRSTKLEDSAMYFCASLLSMNTEAFFGQGTRLTVV.

This sequence joins TRBV7-9 and TRBJ2-5; the match to TRBD2 covers 12 bases. The J segment lost 4 bases and the V segment lost 5 bases, leaving 8 bases of the junction unmatched. Germline V gene sequence: CDR1 SEHNR, CDR2 FQNEAQ (reference sequence). CDR3 length: 16 amino acids. CDR3 in DNA: TGTGCCAGCAGCAGACTAGCGGGGGCATTCGGAGAGACCCAGTACTTC. Translated, it gives CASSRLAGAFGETQYF.

The chain employs TRBV7-2 and TRBJ1-2, with 8 bases fitting TRBD1. The CDR3 is made up of 14 amino acids. CDR1 and CDR2 (germline): SGHTA, FQGNSA. The trim removed 5 bases at V and 6 bases at J, leaving 8 bases unmatched. The CDR3 sequence is CASSPRQGINGYTF. The CDR3 DNA is TGTGCCAGCAGCCCCCGACAGGGGATTAATGGCTACACCTTC.

This clonotype occurred a few times. The chain couples TRBV5-1 to TRBJ2-5; perhaps TRBD1 as D (6 bases). The germline gives CDR1 SGHRS, CDR2 YFSETQ. The CDR3 has 15 residues. The V and J ends lost 4 bases and 5 bases respectively, with 18 bases between them. This CDR3 is CASSPPLAGVETQYF. In nucleotides, the CDR3 is TGCGCCAGCAGCCCCCCTCTAGCAGGGGTCGAGACCCAGTACTTC.

This clonotype was seen a few times. The chain uses TRBV7-6 and TRBJ2-2; D perhaps matches TRBD1 (6 bases). The V end lost 1 base, the J end lost 3 bases, and 15 bases lay between the germline ends. Per the germline V gene, CDR1 is SGHVS and CDR2 is FNYEAQ. The CDR3 sequence is 17 residues long. CDR3 sequence (DNA): TGTGCCAGCAGCTTAGGGGCCCATACAGGGCACACCGGGGAGCTGTTTTTT. The encoded protein is CASSLGAHTGHTGELFF.

This chain connects TRBV20-1 to TRBJ2-1; TRBD1 agrees at 7 bases. From germline, CDR1 is DFQATT and CDR2 SNEGSKA (reference sequence). The CDR3 length is 14 residues. Germline trimming cut 7 bases from V and 2 bases from J; bases unmatched to any gene: 8. The CDR3 DNA sequence: TGCAGTGGGATAGGGCAGGGGGCCTACAATGAGCAGTTCTTC. Its translation is CSGIGQGAYNEQFF.